The clone carrying this T cell receptor (beta chain) is labeled as medium-sized (0.01 to 0.1%). Its target is unknown. Time point defined: sample taken at primary tumor resection. Individually, TCR cDNA molecules were each labelled with a unique molecular identifier. TCRdb independently ran MiXCR on the 5' RACE reads; one entry per CDR3 protein. This table holds under 8,000 distinct CDR3 sequences, 1% to 1.5% found once. The entry originates in a study of spatial heterogeneity in lung cancer. Study observations and caveats: Within tumors, counts of expanded alpha and beta TCRs tracked tumor mutation counts.

The sample was lung tumor tissue, taken at surgery. The origin of this receptor is a male donor with early-stage non-small cell lung cancer.

Here the CDR3 DNA reads TGTGCCAGCAGCTTAGGCGGGGGGGAGCAGTTCTTC. Its translation: CASSLGGGEQFF. The genes are TRBV7-2 and TRBJ2-1; 8 bases match TRBD2. The CDR3 has 12 amino acids. Germline CDR1 reads SGHTA; CDR2 reads FQGNSA. After removal of 1 base from V and 10 bases from J, the junction contained 0 bases not matched to a gene.